Described below is a single T cell receptor beta chain sequence and its context. Expressed TCRB transcripts were sequenced because the isolated RNA had all been reverse transcribed beforehand. Data came from immunoSEQ multiplex PCR; TCRdb stores just in-frame clones and leaves some out. The sample lists more than 130,000 clones; less than 8.5% were seen once. CDR1 is SGHDN and CDR2 is FVKESK in the germline V gene. This CDR3 region has 15 residues. The data originate from a study of beta chain features in type 1 diabetes. This clonotype was obtained from a woman aged 30 to 39 in good health. The sample comprised central memory CD4+ T cells from blood. The chain recombines TRBV14 with TRBJ2-7, with TRBD2 identical over 12 bases. The J call is uncertain, as TRBJ2-1 better fits the DNA end. The CDR3 is CASSSLAGGQNEQFF. In nucleotides, the CDR3 is TGTGCCAGCTCGTCACTAGCGGGAGGCCAGAATGAGCAGTTCTTC.